Many counts were recorded for the clone carrying this TCR beta chain. The germline V gene encodes CDR1 SGHVS and CDR2 FQNEAQ. V shed 2 bases and J 4 bases; nucleotides not matched to a gene: 6. This CDR3 has 16 residues. A TCRbeta library incorporating unique molecular identifiers was prepared. TCRdb reanalysed the PCR reads using MiXCR and keeps one entry per CDR3 protein. Of a few hundred thousand distinct CDR3 sequences detected, over 9% appear once; the ten largest clones hold 2% to 2.5%. The entry originates in a study of T-cell reconstitution after alpha-beta-depleted transplantation in children.

This specimen consisted of PBMCs from the stem cell graft donor, obtained from the stem cell graft. This chain uses TRBV7-8 with TRBJ2-1; 9 bases match TRBD2. The sequence came from a human donor who donated a stem cell graft to a child with acute lymphoblastic leukemia. DNA for the CDR3: TGTGCCAGCAGCTTAAGGTCTAGCGGGATATACAATGAGCAGTTCTTC. This sequence encodes CASSLRSSGIYNEQFF.